One sample yielded the 30 T cell receptor beta chains listed below, sequenced in a study of T cell responses to AZD1222 COVID-19 vaccine. Assay: immunoSEQ multiplex PCR; the TCRdb copy retains only in-frame clones and omits some. The sample holds under 200,000 clones; 94% are singletons and the top ten take approximately 0.6%. The sample in question was peripheral blood, obtained on day 0 of AZD1222 vaccination. The receptors here all came from an adult in good health.

J is TRBJ2-7 and V is TRBV4-1, with 13 bases lining up with TRBD2. The germline V gene has CDR1 MGHRA and CDR2 YSYEKL. There are 15 residues in the CDR3. The V and J ends lost 3 bases and 4 bases, in that order; junction bases with no gene match: 3. Here the CDR3 reads CASSQVLAGGYEQYF. DNA of the CDR3: TGCGCCAGCAGCCAGGTACTAGCGGGAGGGTACGAGCAGTACTTC.

The chain employs TRBV7-9 and TRBJ2-2; unclear D gene. CDR1 SEHNR and CDR2 FQNEAQ come from the germline V gene (reference sequence). The CDR3 covers 14 residues. The V and J ends lost 3 bases and 2 bases respectively, with 7 bases between them. For the CDR3, the DNA is TGTGCCAGCAGCTTGCCCGGAAACACCGGGGAGCTGTTTTTT. Translating gives CASSLPGNTGELFF.

The chain links TRBV19 to TRBJ2-7, with 7 positions matching TRBD1. The germline CDR1 and CDR2 sequences are LNHDA and SQIVND (reference sequence). V gave up 5 bases and J gave up 2 bases; unmatched junction bases: 0. The CDR3 runs to 12 residues. The CDR3 region has the DNA TGTGCCAGTAGTGGACAGGCCTACGAGCAGTACTTC. This translates into CASSGQAYEQYF.

This clone showed up just once. The chain is built from TRBV18 and TRBJ1-1, with no clear D. The V end lost 6 bases, the J end lost 1 base, and 15 bases lay between the germline ends. Germline V lookup: CDR1 KGHSH, CDR2 LQKENI. CDR3 length: 15 amino acids. The CDR3 protein is CASSPQQAQNTEAFF. The CDR3 coding sequence is TGTGCCAGCTCCCCCCAGCAGGCTCAGAACACTGAAGCTTTCTTT.

The V and J genes are TRBV19 and TRBJ1-1, with unresolved D. Germline CDR1 LNHDA, CDR2 SQIVND (reference sequence). The CDR3 is 12 amino acids. Trimming took 7 bases from V and 11 from J, leaving 17 bases between them. In nucleotides, the CDR3 is TGTGCCAGTACCCCGGACCGGGGAGCGGCTTTCTTT. It yields the protein CASTPDRGAAFF.

Only a few counts were recorded for this clone. J is TRBJ1-5 and V is TRBV28, with no clear D. The CDR3 has 13 residues. V lost 5 bases to trimming and J lost 11 bases, with 16 bases between them. The germline V gene has CDR1 MDHEN and CDR2 SYDVKM. CDR3 loop: CASSAPSEGAQHF. The CDR3 DNA follows: TGTGCCAGCAGTGCCCCCTCGGAGGGAGCCCAGCATTTT.

This clone came up a few times. This sequence joins TRBV4-2 and TRBJ2-1; 8 positions agree with TRBD2. This CDR3 has 17 residues. CDR1 is LGHNA, CDR2 YNFKEQ, per germline. V dropped 0 bases and J dropped 0; count of bases not matched to a gene: 4. The CDR3 reads CASSQDVAGGSYNEQFF. The CDR3 DNA reads TGTGCCAGCAGCCAAGATGTCGCGGGAGGCTCCTACAATGAGCAGTTCTTC.

J is TRBJ2-5 and V is TRBV3-1 (or the pseudogene TRBV3-2); no clear D gene. Between the trimmed V and J ends, which lost 3 bases and 9 bases, there was a span of 11 bases. This CDR3 is 12 amino acids long. Germline CDR1 LGHDT, CDR2 YNNKEL (reference sequence). DNA of the CDR3: TGTGCCAGCAGCCAGGCCTCCGTGGCCCAGTACTTC. It codes for CASSQASVAQYF.

The J gene is TRBJ1-1, the V gene TRBV6-5; D not resolved. CDR3 length: 13 amino acids. V was shortened by 7 bases and J by 1 base, with 10 bases between the two germline ends. Germline CDR1 MNHEY, CDR2 SVGAGI. CDR3 protein: CASNQSPNTEAFF. In DNA, the CDR3 is TGTGCCAGCAACCAGTCACCGAACACTGAAGCTTTCTTT.

The chain carries TRBV3-1 (or the pseudogene TRBV3-2) and TRBJ1-3; D is unresolved. The CDR3 length is 13 residues. The ends were cut back, 8 bases at V and 0 bases at J, with 8 bases in the middle. Germline loops: CDR1 LGHDT, CDR2 YNNKEL (reference sequence). Here the CDR3 DNA reads TGTGCCAGCCTAGGGTTCTCTGGAAACACCATATATTTT. Protein sequence: CASLGFSGNTIYF.

The rearrangement uses TRBV18 and TRBJ2-1; tentative D call: TRBD1 (5 bases). Per the germline V gene, CDR1 is KGHSH and CDR2 is LQKENI. The CDR3 is made up of 15 amino acids. V was pared by 1 base and J by 6 bases, with 13 bases between. CDR3 protein: CASSPLGARSNEQFF. CDR3 DNA sequence: TGTGCCAGCTCACCACTAGGGGCGCGGTCCAATGAGCAGTTCTTC.

This clone was found a few times. J is TRBJ2-7 and V is TRBV6-5, with 7 bases identical to TRBD1. The CDR3 covers 15 residues. Germline CDR1 MNHEY, CDR2 SVGAGI. V shed 6 bases and J 9 bases; nucleotides not matched to a gene: 17. The CDR3 protein is CASRGTATIPSGQYF. CDR3 sequence (DNA): TGTGCCAGCAGGGGGACAGCCACTATTCCCTCCGGGCAGTACTTC.

This chain connects TRBV6-6 to TRBJ2-7, with D maybe TRBD1 (6 bases). The CDR3 is 14 amino acids. Germline CDR1 MNHNY, CDR2 SVGAGI (reference sequence). V shed 6 bases and J shed 0 bases, with 12 bases lying between them. Written as DNA, the CDR3 is TGTGCCAGCAGCTCCAACAGGGCCTCCTACGAGCAGTACTTC. Its translation is CASSSNRASYEQYF.

The chain carries TRBV10-3 and TRBJ2-1; the D is unclear. The CDR3 loop spans 15 amino acids. Germline V CDR1 and CDR2: ENHRY, SYGVKD. V shed 1 base and J shed 2 bases, with 9 bases lying between them. The CDR3 region is CAISELVGTYNEQFF. The CDR3 DNA follows: TGTGCCATCAGTGAGTTAGTGGGCACCTACAATGAGCAGTTCTTC.

CDR3 sequence: CASSEAIGGWETQYF. The CDR3, as DNA: TGTGCCAGCAGTGAGGCTATTGGGGGCTGGGAGACCCAGTACTTC. The chain has TRBV6-1 and TRBJ2-5; possible D gene TRBD1, 6 bases. This CDR3 region has 15 residues. Trimming left V 3 bases short and J 5 bases short, with 16 bases between. CDR1 and CDR2 (germline): MNHNS, SASEGT.

CDR3 nucleotides: TGTGCCAGTAGGAGGACAGGGCTAAATACGCAGTATTTT. This encodes CASRRTGLNTQYF. The chain carries TRBV19 and TRBJ2-3; the match to TRBD1 covers 8 bases. CDR1 is LNHDA and CDR2 is SQIVND in the germline V gene (reference sequence). This CDR3 has 13 residues. V trimming: 6 bases; J trimming: 7 bases; junction bases outside the gene matches: 6.

The rearrangement joins TRBV4-1 to TRBJ2-1, with TRBD2 matching over 13 bases. V was clipped by 1 base and J by 8 bases; unmatched bases: 5. This CDR3 spans 16 amino acids. Germline CDR1 and CDR2: MGHRA and YSYEKL. The CDR3 loop is CASSQVGTSGMYEQFF. The CDR3 bases are TGCGCCAGCAGCCAAGTTGGGACTAGCGGGATGTATGAGCAGTTCTTC.

The chain joins TRBV21-1 to TRBJ2-1; TRBD2 is taken as the D call from the table, unchecked against the DNA. TRBV21-1 is tagged as a pseudogene. This CDR3 is built from 16 residues. CDR3 protein: CASSKLAGLVGNEQFF. The CDR3 DNA reads as TGTGCCAGCAGCAAATTAGCGGGCTTAGTAGGAAATGAGCAGTTCTTC.

In this sample, this clone turned up once. The genes are TRBV18 and TRBJ2-7; D assignment may be TRBD1 or TRBD2 (6 bases each). Germline V gene data show CDR1 as KGHSH and CDR2 as LQKENI. There are 16 residues in the CDR3. V was pared by 0 bases and J by 4 bases, with 16 bases between. The CDR3 is CASSPPGGASGYEQYF. DNA of the CDR3: TGTGCCAGCTCACCACCTGGGGGCGCAAGCGGGTACGAGCAGTACTTC.

The CDR3 loop reads CASSDDSHEQFF. Here the CDR3 DNA reads TGCGCCAGCAGTGACGACAGCCATGAGCAGTTCTTC. V gene TRBV10-1 combines with J gene TRBJ2-1; possible D gene TRBD1, 5 bases. This CDR3 is 12 amino acids long. Trimming shortened V by 3 bases and J by 8 bases, and 8 bases separated the two germline ends. From germline, CDR1 is WNHNN and CDR2 SYGVQD (reference sequence).

V and J are TRBV3-1 (or the pseudogene TRBV3-2) and TRBJ2-1, with D possibly being TRBD2 (6 bases). The germline V and J ends were trimmed by 4 bases and 2 bases, with 18 bases remaining between them. The CDR3 extends over 17 amino acids. Germline CDR1 LGHDT, CDR2 YNNKEL (reference sequence). The CDR3 nucleotides read TGTGCCAGCAGCCTCAAGTTTCCGGGGGATACCTACAATGAGCAGTTCTTC. Translation: CASSLKFPGDTYNEQFF.

The chain couples TRBV5-4 to TRBJ1-2; the D is unclear. The germline V and J ends were trimmed by 4 bases and 4 bases, with 11 bases remaining between them. The CDR3 is 13 amino acids. Germline V gene sequence: CDR1 SGHNT, CDR2 YYREEE (reference sequence). The CDR3 coding sequence is TGTGCCAGCAGCCAGGACGGTGGCTATGGCTACACCTTC. Amino acid sequence: CASSQDGGYGYTF.

This rearrangement joins TRBV7-2 to TRBJ2-2; TRBD2 matches 12 bases. The germline CDR1 and CDR2 sequences are SGHTA and FQGNSA. Trimming at V came to 0 bases and at J to 6 bases, leaving 5 bases not matched to a gene. The CDR3 runs 17 residues. The CDR3 DNA sequence: TGTGCCAGCAGCTTAGCTCCCGGGACTAGCGGGCCCGGGGAGCTGTTTTTT. Translated, it gives CASSLAPGTSGPGELFF.

J is TRBJ1-1 and V is TRBV12-3 or TRBV12-4; possibly TRBD1 for D (5 bases). CDR3 length: 13 amino acids. V lost 3 bases to trimming and J lost 7 bases, with 12 bases between them. CDR3 coding DNA: TGTGCCAGCAGTTTTGGGGGAGACTTTGAAGCTTTCTTT. Its protein is CASSFGGDFEAFF.

The V call is TRBV28, the J call TRBJ1-6, with D tentatively TRBD1 (6 bases). Germline lookup yields CDR1 MDHEN and CDR2 SYDVKM. Deletions cut 6 bases from V and 7 bases from J, with 13 bases between. CDR3 size: 14 residues. The CDR3 here is CASRKLQGNSPLHF. The CDR3 DNA sequence: TGTGCCAGCAGAAAGCTCCAGGGGAATTCACCCCTCCACTTT. Based on the CDR3 plus reference TRBV28 and TRBJ1-6, the full variable domain is DVKVTQSSRYLVKRTGEKVFLECVQDMDHENMFWYRQDPGLGLRLIYFSYDVKMKEKGDIPEGYSVSREKKERFSLILESASTNQTSMYLCASRKLQGNSPLHFGNGTRLTVT.

This chain uses TRBV5-1 with TRBJ2-7, with 10 bases matching TRBD1. The ends lost 4 bases at V and 3 bases at J; junction bases unmatched: 10. This CDR3 is built from 16 residues. The germline V gene has CDR1 SGHRS and CDR2 YFSETQ. The CDR3 reads CASSLRQGALSYEQYF. The CDR3 region has the DNA TGCGCCAGCAGCCTCAGACAGGGGGCCCTAAGCTACGAGCAGTACTTC.

The chain carries TRBV19 and TRBJ2-7; D perhaps matches TRBD2 (6 bases). This CDR3 contains 14 residues. Germline values: CDR1 LNHDA, CDR2 SQIVND (reference sequence). The germline V and J ends were trimmed by 5 bases and 2 bases, with 13 bases remaining between them. CDR3 sequence (DNA): TGTGCCAGTAGTCCTTTGGAGGGAACCTACGAGCAGTACTTC. Translation: CASSPLEGTYEQYF.

The chain employs TRBV10-2 and TRBJ2-4, with D possibly matching TRBD2 (6 bases). The CDR3 covers 16 residues. Trimming cost V 7 bases and J 6 bases, with 22 bases left between them. Germline-derived CDR1 and CDR2 are WSHSY and SAAADI. The CDR3 region is CASTPRLGSGGNIQYF. The CDR3 bases are TGCGCCAGCACTCCACGACTAGGCAGTGGGGGAAACATTCAGTACTTC.

The sample holds one count of this clone. The J gene is TRBJ1-1, the V gene TRBV5-1; tentative D call: TRBD1 (6 bases). The CDR3 covers 14 residues. Trimming removed 3 bases from V and 0 bases from J, with 9 bases in between. Germline V gives CDR1 SGHRS, CDR2 YFSETQ. The CDR3 loop is CASSYTGLNTEAFF. The CDR3 DNA reads TGCGCCAGCAGCTATACAGGGCTGAACACTGAAGCTTTCTTT.

The chain uses TRBV5-6 and TRBJ2-5, with a weak D call TRBD2 (5 bases). CDR1 is SGHDT and CDR2 is YYEEEE in the germline V gene. The ends were cut back, 2 bases at V and 7 bases at J, with 21 bases in the middle. CDR3 size: 16 residues. The CDR3 here is CASSFNGDYSPGTQYF. CDR3 in DNA: TGTGCCAGCAGCTTTAACGGTGACTATTCCCCTGGGACCCAGTACTTC. The whole variable domain, remainder taken from reference TRBV5-6 and TRBJ2-5, is DAGVTQSPTHLIKTRGQQVTLRCSPKSGHDTVSWYQQALGQGPQFIFQYYEEEERQRGNFPDRFSGHQFPNYSSELNVNALLLGDSALYLCASSFNGDYSPGTQYFGPGTRLLVL.